This paragraph covers one TCR beta chain sequence. Its recognized antigen is unknown. Within one base of it there is no much larger clone, and no base qualities were kept. Library construction relied on PCR. DNA from cultured CD4+ T cells underwent TCR sequencing with the Oncomine TCR Beta short-read assay at the Johns Hopkins FTIC core. The QIAamp micro DNA kit was used to extract genomic DNA from the cultured CD4+ T cells. Oncomine TCR Beta libraries from cultured CD4+ T cells were pooled with unique dual indexes and sequenced on an Illumina iSeq 100. Per the source publication's procedure: Non-productive sequences were filtered out, and CDR3s that did not start with C, did not end with F or W, or were shorter than 7 amino acids were discarded. Antigen-specific clonotypes were identified with the MANAFEST web application by comparing peptide-stimulated wells with reference and other culture wells. An FDR below 0.05, an odds ratio above 5, and a productive frequency above 0.1% in at least two of three replicate wells were required for clones to be considered positive. A clonotype counted as cross-reactive if it showed significant expansion both in the SARS-CoV-2 spike wells and in at least one common cold coronavirus spike condition. CDR3 homology was assessed with Levenshtein distances (stringdist) and unrooted phylogenetic trees (ape) in R version 3.6.1. The public sequencing data were trimmed at Q25 with fastp and processed into clonotypes with MiXCR by TCRdb, which kept only in-frame beta chains. Each entry is one CDR3 protein sequence, shown with its most common DNA and genes. The V and J calls were not made by the authors but by TCRdb's processing. The sample table shows about 8,200 distinct CDR3 sequences, and about half are seen once. The ten largest clones take up approximately 15% of the sample.

These data are taken from a study of vaccination and CD4 T cells after COVID-19 (dated by TCRdb to 2022 to 2024). Concerning the study at large: The convalescent cohort included six males and four females, with two Hispanic individuals, seven Caucasians, two Asians and one multiracial person. Participants got two doses of the Pfizer-BioNTech BNT162b2 vaccine (n=8) or two doses of the Moderna mRNA-1273 vaccine (n=2). Post-COVID blood samples were collected from convalescent patients a median of roughly 100 days after diagnosis, with a range of roughly 30 to 170 days. Post-vaccine blood samples were collected a median of around 70 days after the second vaccine dose, ranging from about 13 to 241 days. Overlapping spike peptide pools from SARS-CoV-2 and from the common cold coronaviruses HCoV-NL63, HCoV-OC43 and HCoV-229E were used as culture stimuli. Control cultures used a CEFX viral epitope pool as positive control, an HIV-1 Nef peptide pool as negative control, or no peptide. In about 11 COVID-19 convalescent patients and a handful of infection-naive healthy vaccine recipients, the spike-specific CD4+ TCR repertoire before mRNA vaccination was compared with the repertoire after mRNA vaccination. At the TCR clonotype level, an earlier paper using these donors assessed memory CD4+ T cell crossreactivity between SARS-CoV-2 and common cold coronavirus spike proteins.

Interpreted using the paper, the treatment or condition label stands for: 10-day PBMC culture with coronavirus spike peptide pools or control peptides (ViraFEST assay). CD4+ T cells from unexposed donors were collected before the COVID-19 pandemic (2011-2018). The study used the ViraFEST assay, which expanded antigen-specific T cells with peptide pools and then identified expanded clonotypes by TCR sequencing. About 1.8 million PBMCs per well were cultured in IMDM with approximately 5.5% human AB serum and about 9.2 IU/ml IL-2, plus 10 ug/ml peptide pools. On days 3 and 7, half of the culture medium was replaced with fresh IL-2-containing medium. CD4+ T cells were isolated after roughly 9 days of culture through negative selection using the EasySep CD4+ T cell isolation kit. As cell numbers permitted, CD4+ T cells from unexposed donors were tested for reactivity to SARS-CoV-2 S and N and to four common cold coronavirus spike pools. Ficoll-Paque Plus gradient centrifugation was used to isolate PBMCs from whole blood, and the isolated PBMCs were then either used fresh or cryopreserved at -140C. Each culture condition was generally run in triplicate wells. The leukapheresis product for the unexposed donors was obtained through commercial purchase.

The research as a whole found: Nearly all vaccine-specific clones in convalescent patients (304 of 307) were mono-reactive for SARS-CoV-2 spike rather than cross-reactive with common cold coronaviruses. An increase in the median number of SARS-CoV-2-reactive clonotypes from around 20 after infection to 38 after vaccination was observed, but the change was not found to be significant. In convalescent patients, a median 86.3% of post-vaccine SARS-CoV-2-reactive clones were detected only after vaccination, suggesting vaccine-specific priming. Relatively few convalescent patients were included in the study, and early timepoints after natural infection were not analyzed.

From the cysteine up to the phenylalanine, the CDR3 has a length of 16 residues. Only the CDR3 region is kept as DNA, spanning 48 bases read in frame from base 1. Per the germline V gene (reference sequence), LNHDA is the CDR1 and SQIVND is the CDR2. The V and J ends are trimmed by 7 bases and 2 bases, leaving 15 bases between them. The receptor was derived from a human donor in good health. The chain uses TRBV19 and TRBJ2-6; the D gene is tentatively TRBD1 or TRBD2, each matching 5 bases. Sequencing was performed on CD4+ T cells from blood, cultured in vitro. For the CDR3, the sequence is CASNRQGPPGANVLTF. The DNA sequence reads TGTGCCAGTAACCGGCAGGGACCCCCTGGGGCCAACGTCCTGACTTTC.